This T cell receptor (beta chain) was recovered during a study of shared clonotypes between healthy human individuals. Germline V lookup: CDR1 SQVTM, CDR2 ANQGSEA. Trimming removed 0 bases from V and 6 bases from J, with 14 bases in between. The length of the CDR3 is 15 residues. It was CD45RO-negative cells, positively selected for CCR7, that made up naive CD8 cells, with terminally differentiated effector memory CD45RA+ cells excluded. Only in-frame clones appear in the TCRdb table, and some are missing; sequencing was by immunoSEQ multiplex PCR. The table records around 700,000 clones, just over 90% of them present only once.

The chain uses TRBV29-1 and TRBJ2-2, with D perhaps matching TRBD2 (5 bases). Sequenced input: naive CD8+ T cells sorted from blood. The receptor was isolated from a man younger than 45 in good health. CDR3 sequence: CSVEDGVRVPGELFF. The CDR3 DNA is TGCAGCGTTGAAGACGGGGTCCGAGTACCCGGGGAGCTGTTTTTT.